This T cell receptor beta chain is from a study of cytomegalovirus exposure and HLA in healthy donors. Study information: Among about 179 million T cells, an earlier analysis found roughly 100 million unique TCR beta sequences.

V lost 2 bases to trimming and J lost 3 bases, with 11 bases between them. Germline V gene lookup returns CDR1 SGHTA and CDR2 FQGNSA. The CDR3 is 15 residues long. Study-level results: In a later analysis, productive TCRs from donors in an Asian-associated ancestry cluster reportedly carried fewer N-insertions than the cohort mean.

Concerning this clone: Its antigen is unidentified.

The PCR employed 60 Vbeta primers together with 13 Jbeta primers. Original data processing: In a later analysis, the count reached about 82 million unique TCR beta chains, with about 12 million shared. Using immunoSEQ multiplex PCR, the repertoire was profiled, and TCRdb retains in-frame clones only, with some absent. For V, J and clone size, that table is used; D and trimming come from the DNA. The table has 100,000 to 150,000 clones, 78% seen once; the top ten hold 1.4% to 1.5%. Sequencing was performed on PBMCs. The V and J genes are TRBV7-2 and TRBJ1-5; a possible D gene is TRBD1 (6 bases). This receptor was obtained from a female donor in good health and CMV-seronegative. The chain's CDR3 is CASSLLGQYNQPQHF. The CDR3, as DNA: TGTGCCAGCAGCTTACTGGGACAATACAATCAGCCCCAGCATTTT.